This T cell receptor (beta chain) was retrieved from a study of shared clonotypes between healthy human individuals. As for the study in general: CD4 naive cells filled three plates per donor, CD4 memory three, CD8 naive two and CD8 memory one.

Trimming took off 4 bases at V and 0 bases at J, with 15 bases between the two ends. The CDR3 is made up of 16 amino acids. Per the germline V gene, CDR1 is MNHEY and CDR2 is SVGAGI. The naive CD8 fraction comprised CD45RO-negative cells positively selected for CCR7 and excluded terminally differentiated effector memory CD45RA+ cells. Adults of Caucasian background living in Nashville, Tennessee made up all donors. Profiling relied on immunoSEQ multiplex PCR, and the TCRdb table lists in-frame clones only, not all of them. The table lists about 2 million clones, around 96% of them singletons, with about 1.1% in the top ten.

The chain links TRBV6-5 to TRBJ1-1, with TRBD1 as a possible D gene (5 bases). The source of this sequence is a man aged 18 to 30 in good health. The sequencing input was naive CD8+ T cells sorted from blood. CDR3 nucleotide sequence: TGTGCCAGCAGTTTAGGGGCAGAGGGCATGAACACTGAAGCTTTCTTT. Its protein is CASSLGAEGMNTEAFF.